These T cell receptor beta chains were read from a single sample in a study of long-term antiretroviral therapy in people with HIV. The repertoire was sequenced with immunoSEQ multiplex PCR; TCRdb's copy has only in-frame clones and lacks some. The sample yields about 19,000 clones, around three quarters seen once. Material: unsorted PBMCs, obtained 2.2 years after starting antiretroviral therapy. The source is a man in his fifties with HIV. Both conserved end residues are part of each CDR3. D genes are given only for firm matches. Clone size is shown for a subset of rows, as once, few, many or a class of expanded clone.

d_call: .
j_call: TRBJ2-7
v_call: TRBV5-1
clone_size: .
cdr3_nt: TGCGCCAGCAGCTTGGGGAACAGGGAAAAAAGGTATTACGAGCAGTACTTC
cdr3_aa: CASSLGNREKRYYEQYF

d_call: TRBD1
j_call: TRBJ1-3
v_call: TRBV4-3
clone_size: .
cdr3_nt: TGCGCCAGCAGCCAAGATAGGGACAGCTCTGGAAACACCATATATTTT
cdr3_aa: CASSQDRDSSGNTIYF

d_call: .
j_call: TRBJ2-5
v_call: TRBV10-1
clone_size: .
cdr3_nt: TGCGCCAGCAGTGACTTGGACCGAGAGACCCAGTACTTC
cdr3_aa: CASSDLDRETQYF

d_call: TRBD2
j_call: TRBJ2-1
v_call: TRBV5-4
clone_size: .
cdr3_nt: TGTGCCAGCAGCCCCAGTAGAACGGGAGGGACGCAGTTCTTC
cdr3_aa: CASSPSRTGGTQFF

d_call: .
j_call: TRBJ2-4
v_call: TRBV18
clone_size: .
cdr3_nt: TGTGCCAGCTCACTGCAGCAAGCGGCCAAAAACATTCAGTACTTC
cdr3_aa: CASSLQQAAKNIQYF

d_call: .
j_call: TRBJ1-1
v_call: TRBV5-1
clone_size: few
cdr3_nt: TGCGCCAGCAGCTTGGGTGTGGGGACTGAAGCTTTCTTT
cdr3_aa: CASSLGVGTEAFF

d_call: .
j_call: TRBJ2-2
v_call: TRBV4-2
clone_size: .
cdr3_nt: TGTGCCAGCAGCCCCAGTCCGAAGGAGCTGTTTTTT
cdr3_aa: CASSPSPKELFF

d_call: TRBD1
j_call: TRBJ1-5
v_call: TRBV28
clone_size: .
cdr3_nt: TGTGCCAGCGGACAGGGGGCCGGCAATCAGCCCCAGCATTTT
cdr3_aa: CASGQGAGNQPQHF

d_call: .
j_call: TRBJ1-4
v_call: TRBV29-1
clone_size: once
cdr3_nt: TGCAGCGTTGTGGGCAGGAATGAAAAACTGTTTTTT
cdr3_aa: CSVVGRNEKLFF

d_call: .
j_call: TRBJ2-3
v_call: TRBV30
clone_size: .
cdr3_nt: TGTGCCTGGAGTGTAAGACTCGCAGATACGCAGTATTTT
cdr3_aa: CAWSVRLADTQYF

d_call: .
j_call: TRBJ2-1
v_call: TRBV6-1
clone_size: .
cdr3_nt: TGTGCCAGCAGTTCTAGGGGGATTAATTATGAGCAGTTCTTC
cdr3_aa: CASSSRGINYEQFF

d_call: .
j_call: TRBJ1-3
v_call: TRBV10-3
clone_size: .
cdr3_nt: TGTGCCATCAGTGAACATAACTCTGGAAACACCATATATTTT
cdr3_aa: CAISEHNSGNTIYF

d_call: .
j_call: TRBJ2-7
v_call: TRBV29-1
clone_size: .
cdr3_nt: TGCAGCGTTGAAGATCAACTAGGGGCGAGTCTCTACGAGCAGTACTTC
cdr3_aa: CSVEDQLGASLYEQYF

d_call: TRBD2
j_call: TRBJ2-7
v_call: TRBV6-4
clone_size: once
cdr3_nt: TGTGCCAGCAGTGGCACTAGCGGGAGGGCCCCTCCATACGAGCAGTACTTC
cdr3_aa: CASSGTSGRAPPYEQYF